These 13 T cell receptor beta chains came from one sample sequenced in a study of human T cells and chemical hapten exposure. Via MiXCR, TCRdb re-called the RACE reads, giving one row per CDR3 protein. The table has approximately 370,000 distinct CDR3 sequences, about 5% seen once. Described time point: pre-sensitization, week 0. Treatment denoted: therapeutic diphenylcyclopropenone sensitization with weekly scalp DPC. The sequenced sample was whole blood, obtained in connection with sensitization to the hapten diphenylcyclopropenone (DPC). The receptors here all came from a young woman with alopecia areata. Some clones in this sample may be carry-over from other donors' samples.

The chain is built from TRBV7-3 and TRBJ2-6; D ambiguous. V was pared by 0 bases and J by 2 bases, with 5 bases between. CDR3 length equals 15 residues. Per the germline V gene, CDR1 is SGHTA and CDR2 is FQGTGA. CDR3 coding DNA: TGTGCCAGCAGCTTAACAGAAACTGGGGCCAACGTCCTGACTTTC. Its protein is CASSLTETGANVLTF.

In its sample, this clonotype was seen a few times. The V call is TRBV7-9, the J call TRBJ2-7; D is possibly TRBD2 (5 bases). V was cut by 1 base and J by 3 bases, with 7 bases left in between. The length of the CDR3 is 13 residues. Germline V CDR1 and CDR2: SEHNR, FQNEAQ (reference sequence). This chain's CDR3 is CASSLVGNYEQYF. DNA of the CDR3: TGTGCCAGCAGCTTAGTCGGGAACTACGAGCAGTACTTC.

This clonotype was counted only a few times. CDR3 loop: CSAPEGGHHNSPLHF. For the CDR3, the DNA is TGCAGTGCCCCCGAAGGAGGTCACCATAATTCACCCCTCCACTTT. V is TRBV20-1 and J is TRBJ1-6; D call uncertain. Germline lookup yields CDR1 DFQATT and CDR2 SNEGSKA (reference sequence). The germline V and J ends were trimmed by 6 bases and 5 bases, with 17 bases remaining between them. The CDR3 sequence is 15 residues long.

This clonotype appeared a few times. This chain links TRBV12-5 with TRBJ1-1; D remains ambiguous. The CDR3 spans 15 residues. The germline V gene encodes CDR1 LGHNT and CDR2 FRNRAP. V was shortened by 2 bases and J by 5 bases, with 15 bases between the two germline ends. CDR3 region: CASGLLGRLGTEAFF. CDR3 bases: TGTGCTAGTGGTTTGCTAGGCAGGTTGGGGACTGAAGCTTTCTTT.

This clonotype appeared a few times. The J gene is TRBJ1-6, the V gene TRBV7-9; 9 nucleotides agree with TRBD1. The germline V gene has CDR1 SEHNR and CDR2 FQNEAQ (reference sequence). After removal of 5 bases from V and 9 bases from J, the junction contained 11 bases not matched to a gene. The CDR3 contains 16 residues. The CDR3 protein is CASSGLGQGLSSPLHF. CDR3 nucleotide sequence: TGTGCCAGCAGCGGATTGGGACAGGGACTTTCTTCACCCCTCCACTTT.

This clonotype was picked up many times. The V gene is TRBV6-5, the J gene TRBJ1-6; the D gene is possibly TRBD1 (6 bases). The germline CDR1 and CDR2 sequences are MNHEY and SVGAGI. The V and J ends lost 6 bases and 1 base respectively, with 10 bases between them. There are 15 residues in the CDR3. CDR3 sequence (DNA): TGTGCCAGCAGCCGGGGGCGGTCCTATAATTCACCCCTCCACTTT. Translating it yields CASSRGRSYNSPLHF.

This clonotype has a count of ten or more. The rearrangement joins TRBV23-1 to TRBJ2-2, with 9 positions matching TRBD2. TRBV23-1 is an open reading frame, and its role is uncertain. The CDR3 runs 21 residues. V lost 4 bases to trimming and J lost 2 bases; unmatched junction nucleotides: 20. CDR3 coding DNA: TGCGCCAGCAGTCGCCCCCCTAGGGAGCGGGGGGCCCCGAGAAACACCGGGGAGCTGTTTTTT. This gives the protein CASSRPPRERGAPRNTGELFF.

The rearrangement uses TRBV6-5 and TRBJ1-1; D perhaps matches TRBD1 (6 bases). CDR1 and CDR2 from the germline V gene are MNHEY and SVGAGI. The CDR3 contains 15 residues. V dropped 8 bases and J dropped 3 bases, with 19 bases sitting between them. DNA for the CDR3: TGTGCCAGCGCGAAGGCACAGGGTTCTCACACTGAAGCTTTCTTT. This sequence encodes CASAKAQGSHTEAFF.

This clonotype appeared a few times. The V gene is TRBV7-2, the J gene TRBJ1-5; D ambiguous. The germline V and J ends were trimmed by 5 bases and 2 bases, with 13 bases remaining between them. This CDR3 is built from 15 residues. Per germline, CDR1 SGHTA and CDR2 FQGNSA. The CDR3 sequence is CASSISPGGNQPQHF. For the CDR3, the DNA is TGTGCCAGCAGCATCAGCCCCGGAGGCAATCAGCCCCAGCATTTT.

This clonotype turned up a few times. The chain has TRBV2 and TRBJ1-5; no definite D call. V was shortened by 3 bases and J by 9 bases, with 15 bases between the two germline ends. Germline V gene lookup returns CDR1 SNHLY and CDR2 FYNNEI. There are 14 residues in the CDR3. CDR3 sequence: CASSEAPLGSPQHF. DNA of the CDR3: TGTGCCAGCAGTGAGGCCCCATTAGGGTCGCCCCAGCATTTT.

The chain has TRBV12-3 or TRBV12-4 and TRBJ2-2; possibly TRBD1 for D (6 bases). The CDR3 length is 13 residues. The germline V and J ends were trimmed by 7 bases and 8 bases, with 14 bases remaining between them. The CDR3 here is CASIPGVRGELFF. CDR3 in DNA: TGTGCCAGCATCCCAGGGGTACGGGGGGAGCTGTTTTTT.

This clonotype showed up many times. The rearrangement joins TRBV6-1 to TRBJ2-3, with D perhaps given as TRBD1 or TRBD2 (5 bases each). CDR1 and CDR2 from the germline V gene are MNHNS and SASEGT. This CDR3 is built from 18 residues. Deletions cut 2 bases from V and 5 bases from J, with 23 bases between. CDR3 DNA: TGTGCCAGCAGTGAAAAAACGAGGGGTACATGGGGCGGAGATACGCAGTATTTT. Encoded protein: CASSEKTRGTWGGDTQYF.

The chain has TRBV20-1 and TRBJ1-1; D call uncertain. CDR1 DFQATT and CDR2 SNEGSKA come from the germline V gene (reference sequence). CDR3 length: 10 residues. V dropped 0 bases and J dropped 6 bases, with 2 bases sitting between them. As DNA, the CDR3 is TGCAGTGCTAGAGATCCTGAAGCTTTCTTT. It codes for CSARDPEAFF.